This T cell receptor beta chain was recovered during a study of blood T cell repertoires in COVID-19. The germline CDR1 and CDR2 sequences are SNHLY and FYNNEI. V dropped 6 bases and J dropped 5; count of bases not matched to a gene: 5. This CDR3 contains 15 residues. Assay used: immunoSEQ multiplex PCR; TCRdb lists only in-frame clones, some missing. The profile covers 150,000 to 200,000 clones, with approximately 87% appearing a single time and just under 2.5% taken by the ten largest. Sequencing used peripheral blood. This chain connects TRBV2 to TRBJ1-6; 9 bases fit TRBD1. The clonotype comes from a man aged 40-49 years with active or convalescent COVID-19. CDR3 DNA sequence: TGTGCCAGCAGCCCACAGGGGGCTAATAATTCACCCCTCCACTTT. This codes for CASSPQGANNSPLHF.